The 27 T cell receptor beta chains reported below all come from one sample, sequenced in a study of memory CD4+ T cells and cytomegalovirus serostatus. Here immunoSEQ multiplex PCR was the method, and the copy in TCRdb shows in-frame clones only, minus some. The sample lists 35,000 to 55,000 clones; roughly 80% were seen once. The sort gate was single viable CD3+CD4+CD8-CD45RO+ cells for memory CD4+ T cells. Sequenced sample: memory CD4+ T cells from blood. The receptors were gathered from an adult in good health and CMV-seronegative.

This chain links TRBV28 with TRBJ2-1; 12 bases map to TRBD2. V was pared by 5 bases and J by 4 bases, with 3 bases of the junction left unmatched. Germline CDR1 MDHEN, CDR2 SYDVKM. The CDR3 is 15 residues long. The CDR3 bases are TGTGCCAGCAGTGAGACTAGCGGGGGTTACAATGAGCAGTTCTTC. Translating it yields CASSETSGGYNEQFF.

This clone turned up a few times. This sample also contains other DNA sequences that code for the same CDR3. V gene TRBV11-2 combines with J gene TRBJ1-2; D remains ambiguous. With 0 bases removed from V and 4 bases from J, the gap between germline ends came to 12 bases. The CDR3 totals 15 residues. CDR1 SGHAT and CDR2 FQNNGV come from the germline V gene. CDR3 bases: TGTGCCAGCAGCTTAGATCAGCGGACGGGCTATGGCTACACCTTC. Its protein is CASSLDQRTGYGYTF. The full variable domain, completed using reference TRBV11-2 and TRBJ1-2, is EAGVAQSPRYKIIEKRQSVAFWCNPISGHATLYWYQQILGQGPKLLIQFQNNGVVDDSQLPKDRFSAERLKGVDSTLKIQPAKLEDSAVYLCASSLDQRTGYGYTFGSGTRLTVV.

This clone was seen more than once but under ten times. The V and J genes are TRBV19 and TRBJ2-7; no definite D call. The CDR3 totals 15 residues. The V and J ends lost 3 bases and 1 base respectively, with 13 bases between them. Germline assignment: CDR1 LNHDA and CDR2 SQIVND (reference sequence). The CDR3 region is CASSIGRSRSYEQYF. CDR3 DNA sequence: TGTGCCAGTAGTATCGGAAGATCTAGGTCCTACGAGCAGTACTTC.

The genes are TRBV12-2 and TRBJ2-7; the table's D call, TRBD1, was not checked against the DNA. TRBV12-2 is listed as a pseudogene. The CDR3 sequence is 20 residues long. The CDR3 is CASRLKGQGKLSSHRYEQYF. As DNA, the CDR3 is TGTGCAAGTCGCTTAAAAGGACAGGGTAAGCTTTCCAGTCATCGCTACGAGCAGTACTTC.

The rearrangement joins TRBV5-4 to TRBJ1-1; D might be TRBD1 (5 bases). The CDR3 has 13 amino acids. CDR1 SGHNT and CDR2 YYREEE come from the germline V gene (reference sequence). Between the trimmed V and J ends, which lost 0 bases and 8 bases, there was a span of 11 bases. CDR3 region: CASSLVGGSEAFF. The CDR3, as DNA: TGTGCCAGCAGCTTGGTCGGGGGTTCGGAAGCTTTCTTT.

In its sample, this clone was seen a few times. V usage is TRBV5-1 and J usage is TRBJ2-4, with TRBD2 identical over 13 bases. The CDR3 spans 16 residues. CDR1 SGHRS and CDR2 YFSETQ come from the germline V gene. Trimming took 4 bases from V and 9 from J; bases not matched to a gene: 10. CDR3 DNA: TGCGCCAGCAGCATGGCAACCGGGACTAGCGGGGCCATTCAGTACTTC. Its translation: CASSMATGTSGAIQYF.

The chain recombines TRBV28 with TRBJ1-2; weak D call: TRBD1 (6 bases). V was shortened by 5 bases and J by 5 bases, with 15 bases between the two germline ends. Per the germline V gene, CDR1 is MDHEN and CDR2 is SYDVKM. The CDR3 sequence is 14 residues long. CDR3 DNA sequence: TGTGCCAGCAGTCCCCCCGCCAGGGGATATGGCTACACCTTC. It codes for CASSPPARGYGYTF.

This sequence joins TRBV5-6 and TRBJ1-5; D ambiguous. The CDR3 runs to 15 residues. The ends were cut back, 1 base at V and 8 bases at J, with 16 bases in the middle. The germline gives CDR1 SGHDT, CDR2 YYEEEE. CDR3 in amino acids: CASSLFTDYREPQHF. CDR3 nucleotides: TGTGCCAGCAGCTTGTTCACGGATTACCGCGAGCCCCAGCATTTT. The whole variable domain, remainder taken from reference TRBV5-6 and TRBJ1-5, is DAGVTQSPTHLIKTRGQQVTLRCSPKSGHDTVSWYQQALGQGPQFIFQYYEEEERQRGNFPDRFSGHQFPNYSSELNVNALLLGDSALYLCASSLFTDYREPQHFGDGTRLSIL.

The genes are TRBV25-1 and TRBJ2-3, with a weak D call TRBD1 (6 bases). The CDR3 runs to 13 residues. V was shortened by 4 bases and J by 2 bases, with 7 bases between the two germline ends. The germline V gene has CDR1 MGHDK and CDR2 SYGVNS. The CDR3 spells CASSGDNTDTQYF. DNA of the CDR3: TGTGCCAGCAGTGGGGACAACACAGATACGCAGTATTTT.

The chain recombines TRBV18 with TRBJ2-5, with D perhaps matching TRBD2 (5 bases). This CDR3 contains 13 residues. The germline V gene encodes CDR1 KGHSH and CDR2 LQKENI. V was cut by 5 bases and J by 5 bases, with 12 bases left in between. The CDR3 DNA sequence: TGTGCCAGCTCAGGTCGGGGTTCGGAGACCCAGTACTTC. It translates to CASSGRGSETQYF.

This chain uses TRBV30 with TRBJ2-7; D not certain. Germline lookup yields CDR1 GTSNPN and CDR2 SVGIG (reference sequence). V lost 5 bases and J lost 7, with 9 bases in between. CDR3 length: 10 amino acids. In nucleotides, the CDR3 is TGTGCCTGGGGGCGAATAGAGCAGTACTTC. Amino acid sequence: CAWGRIEQYF.

This clone was observed a handful of times. The chain recombines TRBV28 with TRBJ1-5, with a weak D call TRBD1 (6 bases). Trimming left V 8 bases short and J 1 base short, with 18 bases between. This CDR3 spans 16 amino acids. Looked up from germline, CDR1 is MDHEN and CDR2 is SYDVKM. CDR3 DNA: TGTGCCAGCCTACAGGGACTGCGGAGCAGCAATCAGCCCCAGCATTTT. It specifies CASLQGLRSSNQPQHF.

The genes are TRBV7-2 and TRBJ2-5; perhaps D is TRBD1 or TRBD2 (5 bases each). V was pared by 5 bases and J by 4 bases, with 14 bases between. The CDR3 runs 14 residues. Germline V gene lookup returns CDR1 SGHTA and CDR2 FQGNSA. In DNA, the CDR3 is TGTGCCAGCAGCCCCGAGTGGGGGAGAGAGACCCAGTACTTC. As protein: CASSPEWGRETQYF.

The chain links TRBV7-2 to TRBJ2-1, with D possibly TRBD2 on 7 matching bases. CDR1 SGHTA and CDR2 FQGNSA come from the germline V gene. This CDR3 spans 18 amino acids. V lost 3 bases and J lost 3, with 21 bases in between. The CDR3, as DNA: TGTGCCAGCAGCTTCCGTGGTGGGACGGGGGGCAACTACAATGAGCAGTTCTTC. This translates into CASSFRGGTGGNYNEQFF.

The rearrangement joins TRBV9 to TRBJ1-3; no definite D call. The CDR3 extends over 13 amino acids. The V gene lost 0 bases and the J gene lost 3 bases, with 4 bases spanning the gap. CDR1 is SGDLS, CDR2 YYNGEE, per germline. The CDR3 reads CASSVDVGNTIYF. The CDR3 coding sequence is TGTGCCAGCAGCGTAGACGTTGGAAACACCATATATTTT. Combining the CDR3 with reference TRBV9 and TRBJ1-3 gives the whole variable domain DSGVTQTPKHLITATGQRVTLRCSPRSGDLSVYWYQQSLDQGLQFLIQYYNGEERAKGNILERFSAQQFPDLHSELNLSSLELGDSALYFCASSVDVGNTIYFGEGSWLTVV.

The chain combines TRBV7-2 with TRBJ1-1; 12 nucleotides agree with TRBD1. Per the germline V gene, CDR1 is SGHTA and CDR2 is FQGNSA. The V segment lost 5 bases and the J segment 5 bases; nucleotides outside the gene matches: 9. This CDR3 has 16 amino acids. The CDR3 nucleotides are TGTGCCAGCAGCCCAGGGACAGGGGGCTGGGTAACTGAAGCTTTCTTT. Protein product: CASSPGTGGWVTEAFF. Variable domain in full (rest from reference TRBV7-2 and TRBJ1-1): GAGVSQSPSNKVTEKGKDVELRCDPISGHTALYWYRQSLGQGLEFLIYFQGNSAPDKSGLPSDRFSAERTGGSVSTLTIQRTQQEDSAVYLCASSPGTGGWVTEAFFGQGTRLTVV.

A single count supports this clone. Here the CDR3 reads CASSQAAGNPGANVLTF. The DNA for the CDR3 is TGTGCCAGCAGCCAAGCGGCCGGGAACCCTGGGGCCAACGTCCTGACTTTC. The chain has TRBV4-2 and TRBJ2-6; tentative D call: TRBD2 (5 bases). V dropped 1 base and J dropped 2 bases, with 12 bases sitting between them. The V gene's germline CDR1 is LGHNA and CDR2 YNFKEQ. The CDR3 contains 17 residues.

The sample holds a few counts of this clone. This chain uses TRBV19 with TRBJ1-5; perhaps TRBD1 as D (5 bases). CDR1 and CDR2 from the germline V gene are LNHDA and SQIVND (reference sequence). Trimming removed 9 bases from V and 1 base from J, with 19 bases in between. The CDR3 spans 16 residues. This CDR3 is CASQQGARRSNQPQHF. The CDR3 coding sequence is TGTGCCAGCCAGCAAGGGGCCCGTAGGAGCAATCAGCCCCAGCATTTT.

V and J are TRBV7-9 and TRBJ1-6; D is unresolved. Per the germline V gene, CDR1 is SEHNR and CDR2 is FQNEAQ (reference sequence). Trimming removed 9 bases at V and 6 bases at J, with 18 bases between. The CDR3 totals 15 residues. The CDR3 sequence is CASSTGVWGNSPLHF. DNA of the CDR3: TGTGCCAGTTCTACCGGGGTCTGGGGTAATTCACCCCTCCACTTT.

This clone was counted between two and nine times. The CDR3 DNA reads as TGTGCCAGCAGCCGGCCGCCACCTAACTACGAGCAGTACTTC. As protein: CASSRPPPNYEQYF. This chain connects TRBV5-8 to TRBJ2-7; D remains ambiguous. Trimming left V 4 bases short and J 3 bases short, with 14 bases between. The CDR3 is 14 amino acids. Germline loops: CDR1 SGHTS, CDR2 YDEGEE.

This clone was counted only a few times. DNA of the CDR3: TGTGCCATCAGTGGGGACAGAAAGCCAGATACGCAGTATTTT. Protein product: CAISGDRKPDTQYF. This sequence joins TRBV10-3 and TRBJ2-3; 7 bases are a match to TRBD1. The ends lost 4 bases at V and 4 bases at J; junction bases unmatched: 5. Germline V gene sequence: CDR1 ENHRY, CDR2 SYGVKD. The CDR3 is made up of 14 amino acids.

The chain has TRBV6-1 and TRBJ1-4; D gene unclear. The CDR3 has 15 amino acids. The germline V gene encodes CDR1 MNHNS and CDR2 SASEGT. V was cut by 0 bases and J by 7 bases, with 12 bases left in between. The CDR3 DNA reads as TGTGCCAGCAGTGAAGCCGAGGGTAGTGGTGAAAAACTGTTTTTT. Translation: CASSEAEGSGEKLFF.

The chain carries TRBV7-2 and TRBJ2-5, with D possibly being TRBD2 (6 bases). Between the trimmed V and J ends, which lost 2 bases and 3 bases, there was a span of 10 bases. CDR1 and CDR2 (germline): SGHTA, FQGNSA. This CDR3 is built from 14 residues. CDR3 DNA sequence: TGTGCCAGCAGCTTACACGGGAGCAAAGAGACCCAGTACTTC. Translation: CASSLHGSKETQYF.

The J gene is TRBJ2-1, the V gene TRBV5-1; D is unresolved. Germline lookup yields CDR1 SGHRS and CDR2 YFSETQ. Trimming took 0 bases from V and 8 from J, leaving 15 bases between them. The CDR3 has 15 residues. Written as DNA, the CDR3 is TGCGCCAGCAGCTTGGCCCCAGGCCCTGGACATGAGCAGTTCTTC. It is translated as CASSLAPGPGHEQFF.

The chain employs TRBV7-9 and TRBJ1-1; D uncertain. CDR1 is SEHNR, CDR2 FQNEAQ, per germline (reference sequence). Trimming shortened V by 5 bases and J by 1 base, and 23 bases separated the two germline ends. CDR3 length: 18 residues. CDR3 region: CASSLGNDPVRANTEAFF. In DNA, the CDR3 is TGTGCCAGCAGCCTAGGAAACGACCCCGTTCGAGCGAACACTGAAGCTTTCTTT.

The chain recombines TRBV7-2 with TRBJ2-1, with 8 positions matching TRBD1. Germline V CDR1 and CDR2: SGHTA, FQGNSA. Germline trimming cut 1 base from V and 14 bases from J; bases unmatched to any gene: 10. This CDR3 has 14 amino acids. In nucleotides, the CDR3 is TGTGCCAGCAGCTTAGGCGCCCGGACAGGGCAAAAGTTCTTC. Amino acid sequence: CASSLGARTGQKFF.

The genes are TRBV11-3 and TRBJ2-2; D may be TRBD1 or TRBD2 (5 bases each). Germline lookup yields CDR1 SGHNT and CDR2 YENEEA. The CDR3 runs to 13 residues. With 5 bases removed from V and 7 bases from J, the gap between germline ends came to 11 bases. DNA for the CDR3: TGTGCCAGCAGCGGGGACCGGAGCGGGGAGCTGTTTTTT. Translating gives CASSGDRSGELFF.